This T cell receptor beta chain is from a study of blood T cells in healthy people across ages. Findings and limits, study-wide: Researchers judged that diversity estimates from one million T cells fell short of true values. Older individuals had lower TCR beta diversity per million T cells (the decline was roughly linear).

The V segment lost 0 bases and the J segment 4 bases; nucleotides outside the gene matches: 3. CDR1 is SGHRS, CDR2 YFSETQ, per germline. CDR3 length equals 16 residues. Regarding this clonotype: Its matching antigen is unknown.

Together with a sample-barcoded 5' primer, a J-beta primer mix was included in a second PCR lasting roughly 6 to 12 cycles. Via MiXCR, TCRdb re-called the 5' RACE reads, giving one row per CDR3 protein. Of some 900,000 distinct CDR3 sequences in the sample, under 50% are singletons; the top ten hold around an eighth. This chain joins TRBV5-1 and TRBJ2-2, with 10 nucleotides matching TRBD1. The source material was blood. This TCR came from a man younger than 40 in good health. CDR3 sequence reads: CASSLGGQGTTGELFF. Written as DNA, the CDR3 is TGCGCCAGCAGCTTGGGGGGACAGGGGACCACCGGGGAGCTGTTTTTT.